A selection of T cell receptor beta chains follows, all from one sample in a study of chemoradiotherapy in HPV16-positive cancers. Some clones are missing from TCRdb's copy, which holds only in-frame ones; the method was immunoSEQ multiplex PCR. The data contain about 5,000 clones, more than 85% of them singletons. This material was obtained from a patient who underwent chemoradiotherapy. Receptor source: a human donor with HPV-associated anogenital cancer. CDR3s include the opening cysteine and the closing phenylalanine or tryptophan. A D gene is named only where the DNA matches it firmly. Size values are once, few and many counts, or a class for expanded clones, and some rows have none.

D	length	V	size	J	CDR3	DNA
TRBD1	14	TRBV7-8	-	TRBJ2-3	CASSFTRDRGLQYF	TGTGCCAGCAGCTTCACCCGGGACAGGGGGCTACAGTATTTT
TRBD1	15	TRBV14	-	TRBJ2-4	CASSQVTGAKNIQYF	TGTGCCAGCAGCCAAGTGACAGGGGCCAAAAACATTCAGTACTTC
TRBD1	15	TRBV9	-	TRBJ1-3	CASSVARTGGNTIYF	TGTGCCAGCAGCGTAGCTCGGACAGGGGGAAACACCATATATTTT
TRBD1	15	TRBV5-8	-	TRBJ2-5	CASSLGRDRQETQYF	TGTGCCAGCAGCTTGGGCCGGGACAGGCAAGAGACCCAGTACTTC
TRBD1	16	TRBV18	-	TRBJ1-2	CASSPLPGQTNYGYTF	TGTGCCAGCTCACCGCTCCCGGGACAGACTAACTATGGCTACACCTTC
-	16	TRBV4-3	-	TRBJ1-2	CASSQESIRADYGYTF	TGCGCCAGCAGCCAAGAATCGATAAGGGCGGACTATGGCTACACCTTC
TRBD1	13	TRBV14	-	TRBJ1-2	CASSQGQSYGYTF	TGTGCCAGCAGCCAGGGACAGTCCTATGGCTACACCTTC
TRBD1	16	TRBV27	-	TRBJ1-1	CASSFSFDRANTEAFF	TGTGCCAGCAGTTTCTCCTTTGACAGGGCGAACACTGAAGCTTTCTTT
-	14	TRBV7-9	-	TRBJ2-1	CASVEGSSYNEQFF	TGTGCCAGCGTCGAGGGGAGCTCCTACAATGAGCAGTTCTTC
-	13	TRBV7-2	-	TRBJ1-4	CASSLVAGEKLFF	TGTGCCAGCAGCTTAGTAGCGGGGGAAAAACTGTTTTTT
-	16	TRBV7-8	-	TRBJ1-6	CASSPTDRTPNSPLHF	TGTGCCAGCAGCCCCACAGACAGAACTCCTAATTCACCCCTCCACTTT
-	15	TRBV6-6	-	TRBJ2-7	CASSIDGLSSYEQYF	TGTGCCAGCAGTATCGACGGCTTGAGCTCCTACGAGCAGTACTTC
-	12	TRBV7-3	-	TRBJ2-1	CASSLGDFEQFF	TGTGCCAGCAGCTTAGGGGACTTTGAGCAGTTCTTC
-	15	TRBV11-1	-	TRBJ2-1	CASSSTRTVLNEQFF	TGTGCCAGCAGCTCAACTCGGACTGTTCTGAATGAGCAGTTCTTC
-	12	TRBV28	-	TRBJ1-2	CASSGPNYGYTF	TGTGCCAGCAGTGGGCCAAACTATGGCTACACCTTC
-	13	TRBV6-1	few	TRBJ2-7	CASSEAGQLEQYF	TGTGCCAGCAGTGAAGCCGGGCAGCTCGAGCAGTACTTC
-	14	TRBV4-3	-	TRBJ2-3	CASSQGLGGDTQYF	TGCGCCAGCAGCCAAGGACTAGGCGGAGATACGCAGTATTTT
TRBD2	16	TRBV7-3	-	TRBJ2-3	CASSSGLAGSTDTQYF	TGTGCCAGCAGCTCGGGACTAGCGGGTAGCACAGATACGCAGTATTTT
TRBD2	18	TRBV7-2	-	TRBJ2-7	CASSLVGSGGAQSYEQYF	TGTGCCAGCAGCTTAGTCGGTAGCGGGGGGGCCCAGTCCTACGAGCAGTACTTC
TRBD2	16	TRBV28	-	TRBJ2-1	CASSPWGSGAGNEQFF	TGTGCCAGCAGCCCGTGGGGTAGCGGGGCCGGCAATGAGCAGTTCTTC
-	12	TRBV11-3	-	TRBJ1-1	CASSLLGAEAFF	TGTGCCAGCAGCCTCCTGGGTGCTGAAGCTTTCTTT
-	13	TRBV28	-	TRBJ1-2	CASSFTNNYGYTF	TGTGCCAGCAGTTTCACGAACAACTATGGCTACACCTTC